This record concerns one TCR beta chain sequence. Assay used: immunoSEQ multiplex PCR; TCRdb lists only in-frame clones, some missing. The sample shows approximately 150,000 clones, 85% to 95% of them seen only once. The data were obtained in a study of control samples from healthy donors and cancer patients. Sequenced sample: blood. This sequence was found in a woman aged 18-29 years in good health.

The CDR3 here is CASGPVAGGKVGELFF. In DNA, the CDR3 is TGTGCTAGTGGTCCCGTAGCGGGGGGGAAGGTCGGGGAGCTGTTTTTT. The chain employs TRBV12-5 and TRBJ2-2; 11 nucleotides agree with TRBD2. V trimming: 5 bases; J trimming: 7 bases; junction bases outside the gene matches: 9. In germline, CDR1 is LGHNT, CDR2 FRNRAP. This CDR3 contains 16 residues.